The present T cell receptor beta chain was sequenced within a study of T cell responses to AZD1222 COVID-19 vaccine. The study's findings and limits: Across spike, vaccine-associated CD4 TCRs were found, dominant at 160-218 and 743-854. It was only a handful of AZD1222 recipients who were seropositive at baseline.

A remark on this clone: Antigen: not known.

This table comes from immunoSEQ multiplex PCR, and its TCRdb copy is limited to in-frame clones, with some not included. There are about 120,000 clones in the sample; roughly 88% occur only once, and just over 9.5% lies in the top ten. The J segment lost 4 bases and the V segment lost 5 bases, leaving 2 bases of the junction unmatched. The germline V gene encodes CDR1 SEHNR and CDR2 FQNEAQ (reference sequence). CDR3 size: 13 residues. The origin of this receptor is an adult in good health. The V and J genes are TRBV7-9 and TRBJ1-1; TRBD1 aligns across 9 bases. This specimen was peripheral blood, taken on day 0 of AZD1222 vaccination. CDR3 sequence (DNA): TGTGCCAGCAGCCCGACAGGGGGCACTGAAGCTTTCTTT. It encodes CASSPTGGTEAFF. The full variable domain, rest sourced from reference TRBV7-9 and TRBJ1-1, is DTGVSQNPRHKITKRGQNVTFRCDPISEHNRLYWYRQTLGQGPEFLTYFQNEAQLEKSRLLSDRFSAERPKGSFSTLEIQRTEQGDSAMYLCASSPTGGTEAFFGQGTRLTVV.